Detailed here is one T cell receptor (beta chain). What it recognizes is unknown. The method was immunoSEQ multiplex PCR; TCRdb's version includes in-frame clones alone and lacks a portion of them. The sample lists about 260,000 clones, 80% to 95% seen once, with roughly 3% in the top ten. These data originate in a study of cytomegalovirus exposure and HLA in healthy donors. At the level of the study: The use of the same platform for the 95 to 150 validation repertoires and the approximately 730 first-cohort repertoires was reported by a later analysis.

CDR1 SGHRS and CDR2 YFSETQ come from the germline V gene. With V trimmed by 4 bases and J by 4 bases, 10 bases remained unmatched. This CDR3 has 15 amino acids. These donors were members of the approximately 110-subject validation cohort, a group separate from the roughly 670-subject first cohort. Findings of the study overall: Researchers counted roughly 150 TCR beta chains as cytomegalovirus-associated.

The TCR sequence derives from a woman in her 30s in good health and CMV-seronegative. Sample: PBMCs. The chain combines TRBV5-1 with TRBJ2-5; 7 nucleotides align to TRBD1. CDR3 loop: CASSDTRQGTETQYF. The CDR3, as DNA: TGCGCCAGCAGCGACACCAGACAGGGAACAGAGACCCAGTACTTC.